Included here is one T cell receptor beta chain sequence, with context. The data are from a study of blood T cell repertoires in COVID-19. Study at large: Donors in the United States, Italy and Spain gave samples during acute or convalescent COVID-19. T cells, B-cell-depleted T cells, or PBMCs provided the cDNA or gDNA that served as material.

The V gene's germline CDR1 is SNHLY and CDR2 FYNNEI. The CDR3 totals 14 residues. Trimming left V 5 bases short and J 0 bases short, with 8 bases between. Original analysis: Quantification of nucleated cells was approximated via reference gene primer amplification. The method was immunoSEQ multiplex PCR; TCRdb's version includes in-frame clones alone and lacks a portion of them. V and J calls and clone size come straight from that table; D and trimming were deduced from the DNA. The sample consists of about 200,000 clones, around 84% of them appearing once. Material: peripheral blood. The V gene is TRBV2, the J gene TRBJ1-5, with D hard to call. This TCR came from an elderly woman with acute or convalescent COVID-19. In DNA, the CDR3 is TGTGCCAGCAGTAGGGAGTATAGCAATCAGCCCCAGCATTTT. Its protein is CASSREYSNQPQHF.